This T cell receptor (beta chain) stems from a study of T-cell reconstitution after alpha-beta-depleted transplantation in children. CDR1 and CDR2 from the germline V gene are DFQATT and SNEGSKA (reference sequence). V was clipped by 0 bases and J by 12 bases; unmatched bases: 5. This CDR3 region has 12 residues. The study's findings and limits: T-cell counts and diversity at one year following transplant were attributed mainly to newly produced T cells. After transplant, at about two months, alpha-beta T cells were reportedly derived from several hundred expanded graft clones.

This clonotype has ten or more counts. Its target is unknown. TCRbeta library preparation incorporated unique molecular identifiers. TCRdb recomputed calls from the PCR reads with MiXCR, one row per CDR3 protein. The data hold 200,000 or so distinct CDR3 sequences, with around 7% observed a single time. Specimen: PBMCs, collected before TCRalphabeta/CD19-depleted stem cell transplant. The rearrangement uses TRBV20-1 and TRBJ2-1; 7 positions agree with TRBD2. This clonotype was sampled from a boy younger than 10 with acute lymphoblastic leukemia, due to receive a stem cell transplant. The CDR3 loop is CSARDAGVGQFF. The CDR3 DNA reads as TGCAGTGCTAGAGATGCGGGGGTAGGGCAGTTCTTC.